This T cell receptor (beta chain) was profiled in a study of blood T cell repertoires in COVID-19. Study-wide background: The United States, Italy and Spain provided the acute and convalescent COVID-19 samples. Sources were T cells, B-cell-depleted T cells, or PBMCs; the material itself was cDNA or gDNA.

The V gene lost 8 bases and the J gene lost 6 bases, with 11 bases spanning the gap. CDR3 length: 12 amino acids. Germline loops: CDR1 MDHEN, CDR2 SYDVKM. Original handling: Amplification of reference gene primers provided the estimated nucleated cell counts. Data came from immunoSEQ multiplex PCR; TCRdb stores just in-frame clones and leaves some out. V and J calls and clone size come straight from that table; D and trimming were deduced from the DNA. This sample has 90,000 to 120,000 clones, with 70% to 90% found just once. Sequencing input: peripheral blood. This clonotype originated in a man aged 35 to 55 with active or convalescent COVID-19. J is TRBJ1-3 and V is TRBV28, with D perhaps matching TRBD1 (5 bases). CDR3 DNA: TGTGCCAGCGGTGGGGCGAAAAACACCATATATTTT. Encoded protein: CASGGAKNTIYF.